The clone carrying this T cell receptor beta chain was picked up many times. Its antigen is still unknown. Amplification of TCR beta CDR3 regions was performed using RNA transcripts as template. The HTBI primer set drove a first-round RT-PCR of the TCR CDR3. TCRdb used MiXCR to reprocess the multiplex PCR reads, holding one entry per CDR3 protein. Of approximately 690,000 distinct CDR3 sequences listed, around 21% are singletons. This sample was taken from a study of T cells in Graves' hyperthyroidism and ophthalmopathy. General study points: Most clonotypes expanded in the thyroid (above 0.001) were also present in blood.

The CDR3 extends over 15 amino acids. V lost 0 bases and J lost 6; bases outside the gene matches: 8. Germline V gene data show CDR1 as MNHNS and CDR2 as SASEGT. 9.5 to 10 ml fresh peripheral blood yielded the PBMCs. The sample consisted of blood. The sequence derives from a man under 40 with Graves' ophthalmopathy. V and J are TRBV6-1 and TRBJ2-7; 7 bases map to TRBD2. The CDR3 spells CASSEAGGGPVEQYF. CDR3 in DNA: TGTGCCAGCAGTGAAGCGGGGGGAGGGCCGGTCGAGCAGTACTTC.